The sequence of this T cell receptor (beta chain) was determined in a study of regulatory T cells in long-lasting Graves disease. To make TCR beta libraries, researchers used iRepertoire HTBI primers and Arm-PCR of CDR3 regions. TCRdb used MiXCR to reprocess the multiplex PCR reads, holding one entry per CDR3 protein. The table lists 350,000 to 500,000 distinct CDR3 sequences, 12% to 15% of them singletons, with roughly 15% in the top ten. Trimming stripped 3 bases from V and 0 bases from J, with 9 bases between. Germline V gives CDR1 DFQATT, CDR2 SNEGSKA (reference sequence). The CDR3 contains 14 residues. At least ten counts were recorded for this clonotype. Time point reported: newly diagnosed GD, antithyroid drugs for less than 3 months. After RNA was extracted from PBMCs, the TCR library was made from it. The same sample was also studied in work on T cells in Graves' hyperthyroidism and ophthalmopathy. From that report: Uncontrolled infection, other autoimmune disease, pregnancy or lactation led to exclusion.

The origin of this receptor is a woman aged 45-59 years with Graves disease. This sample comprised peripheral blood mononuclear cells (PBMCs), obtained at new diagnosis, from a patient treated with antithyroid drugs. The chain couples TRBV20-1 to TRBJ1-5; D gene ambiguous. DNA of the CDR3: TGCAGTGCTAGTTTGGGGTTTAGCAATCAGCCCCAGCATTTT. This gives the protein CSASLGFSNQPQHF.